This T cell receptor (beta chain) was recovered during a study of cytomegalovirus exposure and HLA in healthy donors. Study context: Of several hundred genotyped donors, 81% grouped in the Caucasian-associated ancestry cluster. Study results and caveats: Previous analysis showed most TCR beta V segments were productive about 90% or about 30% of the time. Sequencing likely generated an artifact that appeared as a cluster of highly shared sequence variants.

13 Jbeta primers and 60 Vbeta primers were used for the PCR. Here immunoSEQ multiplex PCR was the method, and the copy in TCRdb shows in-frame clones only, minus some. Of approximately 120,000 clones listed, 81% are singletons. Germline V gene lookup returns CDR1 SGDLS and CDR2 YYNGEE. The V end was cut by 3 bases, the J end by 5 bases, with 21 bases between. The CDR3 loop spans 17 amino acids. As to this clone: The target antigen is unknown.

This receptor was identified in a woman in her twenties or thirties in good health and CMV-seronegative. The chain joins TRBV9 to TRBJ2-1; D perhaps matches TRBD1 (6 bases). Sequencing input: PBMCs. This CDR3 reads CASSAPIHWTANNEQFF. The DNA for the CDR3 is TGTGCCAGCAGCGCCCCCATCCACTGGACAGCAAACAATGAGCAGTTCTTC.